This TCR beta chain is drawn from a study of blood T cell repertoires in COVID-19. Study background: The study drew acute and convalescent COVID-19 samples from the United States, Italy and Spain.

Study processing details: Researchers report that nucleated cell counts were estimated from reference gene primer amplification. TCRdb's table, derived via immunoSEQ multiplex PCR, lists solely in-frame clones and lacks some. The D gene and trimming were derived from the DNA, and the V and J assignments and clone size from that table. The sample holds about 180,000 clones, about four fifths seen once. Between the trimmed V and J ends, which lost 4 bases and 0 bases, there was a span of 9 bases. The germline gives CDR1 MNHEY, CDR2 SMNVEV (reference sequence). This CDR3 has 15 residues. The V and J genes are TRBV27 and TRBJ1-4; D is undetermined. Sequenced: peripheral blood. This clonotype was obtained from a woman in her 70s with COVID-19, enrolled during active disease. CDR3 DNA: TGTGCCAGCAGTTCCATGGGAGCAACTAATGAAAAACTGTTTTTT. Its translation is CASSSMGATNEKLFF.